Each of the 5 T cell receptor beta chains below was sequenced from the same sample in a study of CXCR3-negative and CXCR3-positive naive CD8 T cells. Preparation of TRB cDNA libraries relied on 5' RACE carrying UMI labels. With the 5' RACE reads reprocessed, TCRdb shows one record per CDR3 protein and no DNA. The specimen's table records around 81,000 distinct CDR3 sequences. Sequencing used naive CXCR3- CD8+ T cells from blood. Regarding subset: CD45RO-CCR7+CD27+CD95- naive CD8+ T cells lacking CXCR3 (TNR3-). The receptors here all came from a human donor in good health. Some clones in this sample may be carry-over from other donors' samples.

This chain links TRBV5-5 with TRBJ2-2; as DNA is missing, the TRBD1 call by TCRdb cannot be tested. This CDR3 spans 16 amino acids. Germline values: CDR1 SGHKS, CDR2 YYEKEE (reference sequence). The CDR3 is CASSLTGGWNTGELFF.

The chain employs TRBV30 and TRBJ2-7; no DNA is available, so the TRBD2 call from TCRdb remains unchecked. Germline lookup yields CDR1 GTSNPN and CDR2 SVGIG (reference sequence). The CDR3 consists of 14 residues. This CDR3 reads CAWSVEGSPYEQYF.

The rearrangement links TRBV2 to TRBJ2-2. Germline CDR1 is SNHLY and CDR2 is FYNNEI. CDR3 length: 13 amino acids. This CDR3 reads CARAEENTGELFF. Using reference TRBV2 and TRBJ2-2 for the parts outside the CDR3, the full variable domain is EPEVTQTPSHQVTQMGQEVILRCVPISNHLYFYWYRQILGQKVEFLVSFYNNEISEKSEIFDDQFSVERPDGSNFTLKIRSTKLEDSAMYFCARAEENTGELFFGEGSRLTVL.

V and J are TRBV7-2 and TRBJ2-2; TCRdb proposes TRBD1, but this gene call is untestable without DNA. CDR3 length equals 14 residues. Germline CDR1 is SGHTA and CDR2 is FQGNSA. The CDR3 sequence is CASSLGTWGGELFF. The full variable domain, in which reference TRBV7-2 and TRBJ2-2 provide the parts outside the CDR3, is GAGVSQSPSNKVTEKGKDVELRCDPISGHTALYWYRQSLGQGLEFLIYFQGNSAPDKSGLPSDRFSAERTGGSVSTLTIQRTQQEDSAVYLCASSLGTWGGELFFGEGSRLTVL.

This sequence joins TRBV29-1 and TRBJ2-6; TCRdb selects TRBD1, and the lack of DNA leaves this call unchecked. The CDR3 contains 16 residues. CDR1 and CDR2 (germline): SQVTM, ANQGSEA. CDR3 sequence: CSVEGTGVNGANVLTF.